The present entry profiles one T cell receptor (beta chain) with its context. What it binds is unknown. This record comes from a study of cytomegalovirus exposure and HLA in healthy donors. Study-level findings and limits: A later analysis found first-cohort TCR clusters tended to co-occur in the 95 to 150 validation repertoires. The majority of TCR sequences were rare, yet some public TCRs appeared in many donors. High sensitivity and specificity were reportedly achieved when the classifier diagnosed cytomegalovirus status.

Germline CDR1 is MNHNY and CDR2 is SVGAGI (reference sequence). V was pared by 11 bases and J by 8 bases, with 15 bases between. This CDR3 is built from 12 residues. TCRdb's copy holds only in-frame clones and misses some; the assay was immunoSEQ multiplex PCR. Of about 74,000 clones in the sample, approximately 95% were seen once. The clonotype originates from a man in his late teens or twenties in good health and CMV-seropositive. V usage is TRBV6-6 and J usage is TRBJ2-2, with a tentative D call TRBD2 (5 bases). Sequencing was done on a sample of PBMCs. The CDR3 nucleotides are TGTGCCGGTATGAGGGCGGCGGGGGAGCTGTTTTTT. This codes for CAGMRAAGELFF.